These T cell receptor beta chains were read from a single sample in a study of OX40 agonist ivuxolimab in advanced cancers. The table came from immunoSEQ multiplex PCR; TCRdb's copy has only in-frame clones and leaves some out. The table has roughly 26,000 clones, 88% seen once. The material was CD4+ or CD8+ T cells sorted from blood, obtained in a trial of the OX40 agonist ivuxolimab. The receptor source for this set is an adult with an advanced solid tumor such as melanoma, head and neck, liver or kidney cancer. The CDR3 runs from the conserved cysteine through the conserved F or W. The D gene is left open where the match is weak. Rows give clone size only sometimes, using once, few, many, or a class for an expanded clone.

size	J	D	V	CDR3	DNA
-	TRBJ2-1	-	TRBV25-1	CASSPLGGNEQFF	TGTGCCAGCAGCCCACTAGGGGGCAATGAGCAGTTCTTC
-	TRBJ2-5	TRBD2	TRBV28	CASSWTSGSMYQETQYF	TGTGCCAGCAGCTGGACTAGCGGAAGTATGTACCAAGAGACCCAGTACTTC
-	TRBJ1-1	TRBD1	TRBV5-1	CASSLVGGRSTEAFF	TGCGCCAGCAGCTTGGTAGGGGGCCGAAGCACTGAAGCTTTCTTT
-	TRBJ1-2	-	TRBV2	CASSEALRGYGYTF	TGTGCCAGCAGTGAAGCGCTTCGGGGCTATGGCTACACCTTC
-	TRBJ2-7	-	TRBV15	CATSTATGRSSYEQYF	TGTGCCACCAGCACCGCGACAGGGAGGAGCTCCTACGAGCAGTACTTC
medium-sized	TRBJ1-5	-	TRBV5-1	CASSLAGDGQPQHF	TGTGCCAGCAGCTTGGCCGGGGACGGTCAGCCCCAGCATTTT
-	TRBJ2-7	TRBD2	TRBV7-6	CASSQSGTPYEQYF	TGTGCCAGCAGCCAGAGCGGGACTCCCTACGAGCAGTACTTC
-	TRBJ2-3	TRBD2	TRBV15	CATGTSGMNTDTQYF	TGTGCCACCGGCACTAGCGGGATGAACACAGATACGCAGTATTTT
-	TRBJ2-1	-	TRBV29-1	CSVAANNNEQFF	TGCAGCGTTGCGGCTAATAACAATGAGCAGTTCTTC
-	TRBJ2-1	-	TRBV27	CASSLKGSYNEQFF	TGTGCCAGCAGTTTGAAGGGCTCCTACAATGAGCAGTTCTTC
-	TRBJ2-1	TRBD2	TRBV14	CASSQDGLAGGYEQFF	TGTGCCAGCAGCCAAGACGGACTAGCGGGGGGGTATGAGCAGTTCTTC
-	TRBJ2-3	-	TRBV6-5	CASSYKVEGTDTQYF	TGTGCCAGCAGTTATAAGGTGGAGGGCACAGATACGCAGTATTTT
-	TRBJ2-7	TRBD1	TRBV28	CASSSTRQGQLTKQYF	TGTGCCAGCAGTTCCACCCGACAGGGGCAGTTGACGAAGCAGTACTTC
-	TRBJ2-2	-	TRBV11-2	CASSFGRGTGELFF	TGTGCCAGCAGCTTCGGACGGGGCACCGGGGAGCTGTTTTTT
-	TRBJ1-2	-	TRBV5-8	CASSLVLEIGYGYTF	TGTGCCAGCAGCTTGGTCTTGGAAATCGGCTATGGCTACACCTTC
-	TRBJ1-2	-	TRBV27	CAIGMGLHPGYTF	TGTGCCATCGGAATGGGCCTCCACCCAGGCTACACCTTC
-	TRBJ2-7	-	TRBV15	CATSREPRYEQYF	TGTGCCACCAGCAGAGAACCACGCTACGAGCAGTACTTC
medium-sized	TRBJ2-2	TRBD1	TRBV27	CASIPPGGTGELFF	TGTGCCAGCATTCCCCCAGGGGGCACCGGGGAGCTGTTTTTT
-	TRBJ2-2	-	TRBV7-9	CASFPGRVGTGELFF	TGTGCCAGCTTTCCCGGCAGGGTGGGCACCGGGGAGCTGTTTTTT
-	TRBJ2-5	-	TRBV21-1	CASRYREQETQYF	TGTGCCTCCCGATACAGGGAGCAAGAGACCCAGTACTTC
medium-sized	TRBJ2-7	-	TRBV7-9	CASSFMGGASPYEQYF	TGTGCCAGCAGCTTTATGGGGGGCGCAAGTCCCTACGAGCAGTACTTC
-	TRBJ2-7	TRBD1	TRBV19	CASTYRGTGTYEQYF	TGTGCCAGTACTTACCGAGGGACAGGGACCTACGAGCAGTACTTC
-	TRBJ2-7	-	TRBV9	CASSVAGTTYEQYF	TGTGCCAGCAGCGTAGCCGGCACGACCTACGAGCAGTACTTC
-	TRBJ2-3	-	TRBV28	CASSPRPGRGQTPGTQYF	TGTGCCAGCAGTCCACGCCCAGGTCGGGGCCAAACGCCAGGTACGCAGTATTTT
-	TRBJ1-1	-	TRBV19	CASSIGHTEAFF	TGTGCCAGTAGTATCGGGCACACTGAAGCTTTCTTT
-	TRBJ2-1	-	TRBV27	CASSLYRPIGNSYNEQFF	TGTGCCAGCAGTTTATACCGTCCCATCGGTAACTCCTACAATGAGCAGTTCTTC
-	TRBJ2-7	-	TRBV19	CASSSSSGLYEQYF	TGTGCCAGTAGTTCCTCCTCAGGACTCTACGAGCAGTACTTC
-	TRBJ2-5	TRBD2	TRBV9	CASSDSGGAYETQYF	TGTGCCAGCAGCGATTCCGGGGGGGCCTATGAGACCCAGTACTTC
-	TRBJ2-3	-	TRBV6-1	CASSEARGTDTQYF	TGTGCCAGCAGTGAAGCGCGGGGTACAGATACGCAGTATTTT
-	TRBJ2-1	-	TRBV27	CASSLAKNEQFF	TGTGCCAGCAGTTTAGCAAAGAATGAGCAGTTCTTC
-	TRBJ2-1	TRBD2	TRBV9	CASSVPGTSGRAAYNEQFF	TGTGCCAGCAGCGTACCTGGGACTAGCGGGAGGGCCGCTTACAATGAGCAGTTCTTC
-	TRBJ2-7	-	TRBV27	CASSSSYEQYF	TGTGCCAGCAGTTCCTCCTACGAGCAGTACTTC
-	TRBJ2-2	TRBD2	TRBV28	CASSPQRGDLTGELFF	TGTGCCAGCAGTCCTCAGCGGGGTGATCTCACCGGGGAGCTGTTTTTT
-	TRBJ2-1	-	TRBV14	CASSLGGGLYNEQFF	TGTGCCAGCAGCCTAGGGGGGGGGCTCTACAATGAGCAGTTCTTC
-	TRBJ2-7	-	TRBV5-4	CASSLGSRGEQYF	TGTGCCAGCAGCTTGGGGTCTAGAGGAGAGCAGTACTTC
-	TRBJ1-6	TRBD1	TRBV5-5	CASSFRTGEGSPLHF	TGTGCCAGCAGCTTTAGGACAGGGGAGGGTTCACCCCTCCACTTT
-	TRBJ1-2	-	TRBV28	CASSLYGLGYTF	TGTGCCAGCAGTTTATACGGACTTGGCTACACCTTC
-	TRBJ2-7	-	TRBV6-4	CASIDAFESLSDEQYF	TGTGCCAGCATTGACGCCTTTGAGTCTCTGAGTGACGAGCAGTACTTC
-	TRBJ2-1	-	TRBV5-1	CASSLVAQGLNNEQFF	TGCGCCAGCAGCTTGGTTGCCCAGGGTTTGAACAATGAGCAGTTCTTC
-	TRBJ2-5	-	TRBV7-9	CASSPPVRSQETQYF	TGTGCCAGCAGCCCCCCGGTGAGGTCCCAAGAGACCCAGTACTTC